A single sample gave rise to the 10 T cell receptor beta chains below, sequenced in a study of T cells in Graves' hyperthyroidism and ophthalmopathy. RNA transcripts provided the source from which TCR beta CDR3 regions were amplified. First-round RT-PCR targeting the TCR CDR3 was performed with the HTBI primer set. TCRdb used MiXCR to reprocess the multiplex PCR reads, holding one entry per CDR3 protein. The data show some 490,000 distinct CDR3 sequences, with about 22% seen just once and under 55% held by the top ten. What was sequenced was blood. Receptor source: a woman aged 70-85 years with Graves' ophthalmopathy.

Points on this clonotype: Given a much more abundant clone one base away, this may be a read error. The chain is built from TRBV27 and TRBJ2-1; 7 bases fit TRBD1. CDR1 is MNHEY, CDR2 SMNVEV, per germline (reference sequence). This CDR3 contains 15 residues. The CDR3: CASSKDRFSCNEQFF. The CDR3, as DNA: TGTGCCAGCAGTAAGGACAGGTTCTCCTGCAATGAGCAGTTCTTC.

This rearrangement joins TRBV4-3 to TRBJ1-1; weak D call: TRBD1 (6 bases). The CDR3 loop spans 14 amino acids. Germline CDR1 and CDR2: LGHNA and YSLEER. The germline V and J ends were trimmed by 1 base and 5 bases, with 11 bases remaining between them. The CDR3 coding sequence is TGCGCCAGCAGCCAAGTGAACAGGGCAACTGAAGCTTTCTTT. The encoded protein is CASSQVNRATEAFF.

This chain uses TRBV6-5 with TRBJ2-2, with 8 bases matching TRBD2. The V gene end was trimmed by 2 bases and the J gene end by 2 bases; junction bases not matched to a gene: 13. The CDR3 runs 19 residues. CDR1 and CDR2 from the germline V gene are MNHEY and SVGAGI. The CDR3, as DNA: TGTGCCAGCAGTTACCCCCTGGGAAGCGGGAGACGAAACACCGGGGAGCTGTTTTTT. Its translation is CASSYPLGSGRRNTGELFF.

This clonotype was counted a few times. This rearrangement joins TRBV10-2 to TRBJ1-5; D might be TRBD1 (5 bases). The CDR3 contains 15 residues. The V end was cut by 8 bases, the J end by 1 base, with 15 bases between. Germline CDR1 WSHSY, CDR2 SAAADI. CDR3 in DNA: TGCGCCAGCGCCCAGAGCGGGGGGAGCAATCAGCCCCAGCATTTT. Its translation: CASAQSGGSNQPQHF.

This chain links TRBV29-1 with TRBJ2-1; 14 nucleotides match TRBD2. V shed 4 bases, J shed 8 bases, and the junction held 7 bases outside the gene matches. The CDR3 is 15 residues long. Germline assignment: CDR1 SQVTM and CDR2 ANQGSEA. In DNA, the CDR3 is TGCAGCGTTGCAGGGACTAGCGGGAGCGGCGATGAGCAGTTCTTC. Translated: CSVAGTSGSGDEQFF.

The V call is TRBV5-1, the J call TRBJ2-1; TRBD2 matches 9 bases. Germline V gene sequence: CDR1 SGHRS, CDR2 YFSETQ. Trimming took 4 bases from V and 5 from J; bases not matched to a gene: 4. The length of the CDR3 is 14 residues. CDR3 nucleotide sequence: TGCGCCAGCAGCATCGGGACTAGCAACAATGAGCAGTTCTTC. The encoded protein is CASSIGTSNNEQFF. The entire variable domain, with the rest obtained from reference TRBV5-1 and TRBJ2-1, is as follows: KAGVTQTPRYLIKTRGQQVTLSCSPISGHRSVSWYQQTPGQGLQFLFEYFSETQRNKGNFPGRFSGRQFSNSRSEMNVSTLELGDSALYLCASSIGTSNNEQFFGPGTRLTVL.

This chain uses TRBV6-1 with TRBJ2-1; 11 bases fit TRBD2. The trim removed 5 bases at V and 7 bases at J, leaving 7 bases unmatched. The CDR3 is 15 amino acids. Germline V gives CDR1 MNHNS, CDR2 SASEGT. The CDR3, as DNA: TGTGCCAGCAGTTTAGCGGGAGGGGTTTCTAATGAGCAGTTCTTC. Protein sequence: CASSLAGGVSNEQFF.

This clonotype has a count of ten or more. The chain links TRBV12-3 or TRBV12-4 to TRBJ2-5, with 8 nucleotides matching TRBD1. V was pared by 3 bases and J by 11 bases, with 8 bases of the junction left unmatched. The CDR3 covers 13 residues. CDR3 DNA sequence: TGTGCCAGCAGTTTCCGCCAGGGGGCCTCTCAGTACTTC. It is translated as CASSFRQGASQYF.

The table lists this clonotype with many counts. The CDR3 reads CASLWTYGYTF. CDR3 sequence (DNA): TGTGCCAGCCTCTGGACCTATGGCTACACCTTC. The rearrangement joins TRBV6-1 to TRBJ1-2; no firm D call. The germline CDR1 and CDR2 sequences are MNHNS and SASEGT. The CDR3 loop spans 11 amino acids. V was clipped by 8 bases and J by 4 bases, with 8 bases between them.

The chain links TRBV6-5 to TRBJ2-4, with 10 bases lining up with TRBD1. Unmatched junction bases numbered 6, after V lost 3 bases and J lost 7 bases. The CDR3 is 15 residues long. CDR1 is MNHEY and CDR2 is SVGAGI in the germline V gene. CDR3 in DNA: TGTGCCAGCAGTTATCTTGGGACAGGGGACAACATTCAGTACTTC. This translates into CASSYLGTGDNIQYF.